This is a list of T cell receptor beta chains from one sample in a study of response to subunit inactivated influenza vaccine. TCRdb passed the RT-PCR reads through MiXCR, listing each CDR3 protein once. Found here are approximately 500,000 distinct CDR3 sequences, approximately 22% of them singletons; the top ten hold 2.5% to 3%. These data were also filed under a second study, of T cells expressing NK-cell markers.

The material was CD4+ T cells sorted from PBMCs, obtained 12 days after vaccination. The receptors originated from a man aged 45-65 years who received an inactivated influenza vaccine. The CDR3 runs from the conserved cysteine through the conserved F or W. The order of the fields is V gene, D gene, clone size, J gene, CDR3 protein, CDR3 DNA. A D gene is named only where the DNA matches it firmly. Clone sizes are given selectively: once, few, many, or a class where the clone is expanded.

v_gene: TRBV28
d_gene: TRBD2
abundance: NA
j_gene: TRBJ2-7
CDR3aa: CASSLSPPLAGGNEYF
CDR3nt: TGTGCCAGCAGTTTATCCCCCCCTCTAGCGGGGGGCAACGAGTACTTC

v_gene: TRBV10-3
d_gene: NA
abundance: NA
j_gene: TRBJ1-2
CDR3aa: CAISEQGDGYTF
CDR3nt: TGTGCCATCAGTGAACAGGGTGATGGCTACACCTTC

v_gene: TRBV6-2/TRBV6-3
d_gene: NA
abundance: few
j_gene: TRBJ2-5
CDR3aa: CASSYVRWETQYF
CDR3nt: TGTGCCAGCAGTTACGTCCGGTGGGAGACCCAGTACTTC

v_gene: TRBV12-3/TRBV12-4
d_gene: NA
abundance: NA
j_gene: TRBJ2-3
CDR3aa: CVSSGRQGRTDTQYF
CDR3nt: TGTGTCAGCAGCGGGCGACAGGGACGCACAGATACGCAGTATTTT

v_gene: TRBV12-3/TRBV12-4
d_gene: TRBD1
abundance: few
j_gene: TRBJ1-5
CDR3aa: CASRATGDAFQPQHF
CDR3nt: TGTGCCAGCAGGGCGACAGGGGATGCTTTTCAGCCCCAGCATTTT

v_gene: TRBV18
d_gene: TRBD1
abundance: NA
j_gene: TRBJ2-1
CDR3aa: CASSSGQGRRNNEQFF
CDR3nt: TGTGCCAGCTCATCCGGACAGGGGAGGAGGAACAATGAGCAGTTCTTC

v_gene: TRBV20-1
d_gene: TRBD1
abundance: few
j_gene: TRBJ2-6
CDR3aa: CSAGQGATGANVLTF
CDR3nt: TGCAGTGCTGGACAGGGGGCCACTGGGGCCAACGTCCTGACTTTC

v_gene: TRBV5-1
d_gene: NA
abundance: few
j_gene: TRBJ1-4
CDR3aa: CASSLGGSKSEKLFF
CDR3nt: TGCGCCAGCAGCTTGGGAGGGAGCAAAAGTGAAAAACTGTTTTTT

v_gene: TRBV20-1
d_gene: TRBD1
abundance: few
j_gene: TRBJ2-1
CDR3aa: CSAIPGQGSFGQFF
CDR3nt: TGCAGTGCCATACCGGGACAGGGATCGTTTGGGCAGTTCTTC

v_gene: TRBV2
d_gene: NA
abundance: many
j_gene: TRBJ2-4
CDR3aa: CASSVGQKNIQYF
CDR3nt: TGTGCCAGCAGTGTTGGGCAGAAAAACATTCAGTACTTC

v_gene: TRBV28
d_gene: NA
abundance: NA
j_gene: TRBJ2-2
CDR3aa: CASSLLRRVAGELFF
CDR3nt: TGTGCCAGCAGTTTATTGCGCAGGGTGGCCGGGGAGCTGTTTTTT

v_gene: TRBV7-9
d_gene: NA
abundance: many
j_gene: TRBJ2-5
CDR3aa: CASSHLRSTETQYF
CDR3nt: TGTGCCAGCAGCCACCTCAGGTCGACAGAGACCCAGTACTTC

v_gene: TRBV11-2
d_gene: NA
abundance: few
j_gene: TRBJ2-2
CDR3aa: CASRLPYPAGDRTTGELFF
CDR3nt: TGTGCCAGCAGACTACCTTATCCCGCTGGCGACAGGACCACCGGGGAGCTGTTTTTT

v_gene: TRBV12-3/TRBV12-4
d_gene: NA
abundance: NA
j_gene: TRBJ1-4
CDR3aa: CASSFSGKGEKLFF
CDR3nt: TGTGCCAGCAGTTTTTCGGGGAAGGGGGAAAAACTGTTTTTT